This passage covers 3 T cell receptor beta chains from one sample sequenced in a study of PD-1 blockade in classical Hodgkin lymphoma. Only in-frame clones appear in the TCRdb table, and some are missing; sequencing was by immunoSEQ multiplex PCR. The table lists about 84,000 clones, 75% to 90% of them singletons. Every one of the patients relapsed after autologous stem cell transplantation (brentuximab vedotin exposure was variable). Sequenced here: peripheral blood mononuclear cells (PBMCs), sampled at baseline. The receptors originated from a human donor with classical Hodgkin lymphoma.

The chain carries TRBV7-9 and TRBJ1-1, with 7 nucleotides matching TRBD1. The CDR3 length is 16 residues. CDR1 is SEHNR and CDR2 is FQNEAQ in the germline V gene (reference sequence). Trimming cost V 6 bases and J 5 bases; bases outside gene matches: 15. In DNA, the CDR3 is TGTGCCAGCAGTAACTCTCCAGGACAGGTAAGGACTGAAGCTTTCTTT. This translates into CASSNSPGQVRTEAFF.

This clone appeared once. The chain links TRBV19 to TRBJ2-1; 9 bases match TRBD2. CDR1 is LNHDA, CDR2 SQIVND, per germline (reference sequence). Trimming at V came to 4 bases and at J to 0 bases, leaving 1 base not matched to a gene. This CDR3 is built from 15 residues. CDR3 protein: CASSNSGSSYNEQFF. In DNA form, the CDR3 reads TGTGCCAGTAGTAATAGCGGGAGCTCCTACAATGAGCAGTTCTTC.

CDR3 coding DNA: TGTGCCAGCAGAAACGGGGACAGTTTAGCCAAGGGCTACACCTTC. This sequence encodes CASRNGDSLAKGYTF. The gene calls are TRBV6-5 and TRBJ1-2; 7 nucleotides match TRBD1. The germline CDR1 and CDR2 sequences are MNHEY and SVGAGI. The junction had 15 bases not matched to a gene; V was cut back by 6 bases and J by 8 bases. The length of the CDR3 is 15 residues.